Below, 21 T cell receptor beta chains from the same sample are listed, as sequenced in a study of T-cell reconstitution after alpha-beta-depleted transplantation in children. TCRbeta library construction was performed incorporating unique molecular identifiers. In TCRdb, the PCR reads were re-called with MiXCR into one record per CDR3 protein. The data hold fewer than 700,000 distinct CDR3 sequences, with 13% observed a single time. Sequencing was performed on PBMCs, mostly from graft donor cells, taken 360 days after TCRalphabeta/CD19-depleted stem cell transplant. These receptors originate from a male patient aged 10 to 17 who had a stem cell transplant for acute myeloid leukemia, so the T cells may come from the graft donor.

This clonotype was recorded at least ten times. This rearrangement joins TRBV18 to TRBJ2-1; 8 bases are shared with TRBD2. V dropped 3 bases and J dropped 12; count of bases not matched to a gene: 7. Per the germline V gene, CDR1 is KGHSH and CDR2 is LQKENI. The CDR3 contains 13 residues. CDR3 protein: CASSPGLAAGQFF. The CDR3 nucleotides read TGTGCCAGCTCACCTGGACTAGCCGCTGGGCAGTTCTTC. The whole variable domain, filled in from reference TRBV18 and TRBJ2-1, reads NAGVMQNPRHLVRRRGQEARLRCSPMKGHSHVYWYRQLPEEGLKFMVYLQKENIIDESGMPKERFSAEFPKEGPSILRIQQVVRGDSAAYFCASSPGLAAGQFFGPGTRLTVL.

This clonotype occurred a few times. V gene TRBV20-1 combines with J gene TRBJ2-7; 9 nucleotides line up with TRBD2. Germline-derived CDR1 and CDR2 are DFQATT and SNEGSKA (reference sequence). V lost 4 bases and J lost 2; bases outside the gene matches: 6. The CDR3 is made up of 14 amino acids. The CDR3 nucleotides read TGCAGTGCTACTAGCGGGATAGTGACCTACGAGCAGTACTTC. It encodes CSATSGIVTYEQYF.

The J gene is TRBJ1-5, the V gene TRBV12-3 or TRBV12-4, with 8 bases that match TRBD1. The CDR3 consists of 18 residues. J gave up 2 bases and V 5 bases, and 14 bases lay outside the gene matches. For the CDR3, the DNA is TGTGCCAGCAGTCCGGGGACAGGCCAAATATGGGGCAATCAGCCCCAGCATTTT. The encoded protein is CASSPGTGQIWGNQPQHF.

The V gene is TRBV24-1, the J gene TRBJ2-7, with 8 bases matching TRBD1. The CDR3 consists of 14 residues. Germline lookup yields CDR1 KGHDR and CDR2 SFDVKD. V lost 4 bases to trimming and J lost 6 bases; unmatched junction nucleotides: 7. CDR3 bases: TGTGCCACCAGTGACGACAGGGGTTCGGCCGAGCAGTACTTC. Its protein is CATSDDRGSAEQYF.

The chain has TRBV10-3 and TRBJ2-2, with D hard to call. Germline assignment: CDR1 ENHRY and CDR2 SYGVKD. The CDR3 runs 15 residues. Trimming stripped 7 bases from V and 3 bases from J, with 15 bases between. Written as DNA, the CDR3 is TGTGCCATCACCATCGGCCCAAGTGACACCGGGGAGCTGTTTTTT. It is translated as CAITIGPSDTGELFF.

The chain has TRBV10-3 and TRBJ2-7, with 10 bases aligning to TRBD2. Losses at the gene ends were 6 bases for V and 2 bases for J; bases not matched to a gene: 7. The CDR3 sequence is 15 residues long. Germline V gene data show CDR1 as ENHRY and CDR2 as SYGVKD. The CDR3 is CAIRASGSLTYEQYF. CDR3 DNA sequence: TGTGCCATCAGAGCTAGCGGGAGTCTTACCTACGAGCAGTACTTC.

This clonotype has just a few counts. The chain carries TRBV7-2 and TRBJ2-7; D gene uncertain. This CDR3 contains 12 residues. Per the germline V gene, CDR1 is SGHTA and CDR2 is FQGNSA. V gave up 5 bases and J gave up 6 bases, with 11 bases separating them. The CDR3, as DNA: TGTGCCAGCAGCCACGTGGGTGGCGAGCAGTACTTC. Amino acid sequence: CASSHVGGEQYF.

The chain links TRBV12-3 or TRBV12-4 to TRBJ2-1; 15 bases align to TRBD2. V lost 8 bases, J lost 0 bases, and 11 bases stayed unmatched. The CDR3 contains 19 residues. The CDR3 DNA reads as TGTGCCAGCGAGCGCCCGGGACTAGCGGGAGGTCTCTCCTACAATGAGCAGTTCTTC. The encoded protein is CASERPGLAGGLSYNEQFF.

This clonotype was seen more than once but under ten times. The chain has TRBV11-2 and TRBJ1-5, with D possibly being TRBD1 (5 bases). Deletions cut 4 bases from V and 3 bases from J, with 13 bases between. The CDR3 covers 15 residues. CDR1 is SGHAT and CDR2 is FQNNGV in the germline V gene. The CDR3 here is CASSSGGLSNQPQHF. Here the CDR3 DNA reads TGTGCCAGCAGCTCGGGGGGGTTGTCCAATCAGCCCCAGCATTTT.

A few counts support this clonotype. This chain joins TRBV30 and TRBJ2-1; 11 nucleotides line up with TRBD2. CDR1 GTSNPN and CDR2 SVGIG come from the germline V gene (reference sequence). The CDR3 length is 15 residues. V was clipped by 5 bases and J by 9 bases; unmatched bases: 12. CDR3 protein: CAWDVSSGRRGEQFF. The CDR3 DNA sequence: TGTGCCTGGGACGTTTCTAGCGGGAGGCGAGGTGAGCAGTTCTTC.

This clonotype was recorded a few times. The V and J genes are TRBV7-3 and TRBJ2-1; 9 bases match TRBD2. CDR1 SGHTA and CDR2 FQGTGA come from the germline V gene. V shed 3 bases, J shed 4 bases, and the junction held 7 bases outside the gene matches. The CDR3 is made up of 16 amino acids. In nucleotides, the CDR3 is TGTGCCAGCAGCTTGGGGAGCGGGGGGTTTTACAATGAGCAGTTCTTC. It encodes CASSLGSGGFYNEQFF.

V usage is TRBV29-1 and J usage is TRBJ2-1; 11 nucleotides align to TRBD2. The CDR3 length is 14 residues. V shed 2 bases, J shed 10 bases, and the junction held 7 bases outside the gene matches. Germline V CDR1 and CDR2: SQVTM, ANQGSEA. CDR3 DNA sequence: TGCAGCGTTGAAAGGGCTAGCGGGAGGTTCGAGCAGTTCTTC. It specifies CSVERASGRFEQFF.

The sample holds a few counts of this clonotype. The J gene is TRBJ1-4, the V gene TRBV4-3; 8 nucleotides line up with TRBD1. Germline CDR1 LGHNA, CDR2 YSLEER. The CDR3 contains 15 residues. V shed 1 base, J shed 7 bases, and the junction held 5 bases outside the gene matches. For the CDR3, the DNA is TGCGCCAGCAGCCAAGCTGCCGGGACAGGTGAAAAACTGTTTTTT. Its translation: CASSQAAGTGEKLFF.

This clonotype came up many times. The rearrangement joins TRBV5-1 to TRBJ1-1; 10 bases agree with TRBD1. Trimming took 4 bases from V and 4 from J; bases not matched to a gene: 7. Germline values: CDR1 SGHRS, CDR2 YFSETQ. This CDR3 is 15 amino acids long. CDR3 sequence (DNA): TGCGCCAGCAGCATCGACAGGGGGCCGGGCACTGAAGCTTTCTTT. Its protein product is CASSIDRGPGTEAFF.

This rearrangement joins TRBV7-2 to TRBJ2-1; 8 nucleotides agree with TRBD2. V lost 0 bases and J lost 7; bases outside the gene matches: 8. CDR3 size: 16 residues. Germline V gives CDR1 SGHTA, CDR2 FQGNSA. This CDR3 is CASSLAGQREINEQFF. CDR3 bases: TGTGCCAGCAGCTTAGCGGGGCAGCGGGAGATAAATGAGCAGTTCTTC. The variable domain in full, with the rest retrieved from reference TRBV7-2 and TRBJ2-1, is GAGVSQSPSNKVTEKGKDVELRCDPISGHTALYWYRQSLGQGLEFLIYFQGNSAPDKSGLPSDRFSAERTGGSVSTLTIQRTQQEDSAVYLCASSLAGQREINEQFFGPGTRLTVL.

The rearrangement links TRBV7-9 to TRBJ2-7; possibly TRBD2 for D (5 bases). Trimming shortened V by 5 bases and J by 2 bases, and 10 bases separated the two germline ends. The CDR3 has 13 residues. The germline V gene encodes CDR1 SEHNR and CDR2 FQNEAQ (reference sequence). CDR3 sequence (DNA): TGTGCCAGCAGCGACGGGATCCCCTACGAGCAGTACTTC. This encodes CASSDGIPYEQYF.

This clonotype was counted many times. The chain carries TRBV6-6 and TRBJ2-3; no clear D. The germline V gene has CDR1 MNHNY and CDR2 SVGAGI (reference sequence). The CDR3 sequence is 14 residues long. The V and J ends lost 0 bases and 2 bases respectively, with 6 bases between them. The CDR3 DNA sequence: TGTGCCAGCAGTTACTCGGGGAACACAGATACGCAGTATTTT. This codes for CASSYSGNTDTQYF.

This clonotype was observed a few times. The chain joins TRBV5-6 to TRBJ2-7; D unresolved. CDR1 is SGHDT and CDR2 is YYEEEE in the germline V gene. V lost 3 bases and J lost 2, with 9 bases in between. The CDR3 sequence is 13 residues long. This chain's CDR3 is CASSSGIAYEQYF. CDR3 DNA sequence: TGTGCCAGCAGCTCGGGCATTGCCTACGAGCAGTACTTC.

The chain uses TRBV7-2 and TRBJ1-1; a weak D match, TRBD1 (5 bases). Germline CDR1 SGHTA, CDR2 FQGNSA. This CDR3 has 15 residues. V was clipped by 1 base and J by 0 bases, with 9 bases between them. The CDR3 bases are TGTGCCAGCAGCTTAGTCGGACATCTGAACACTGAAGCTTTCTTT. It codes for CASSLVGHLNTEAFF.

This clonotype was counted between two and nine times. The CDR3 here is CASQSNTEAFF. CDR3 nucleotides: TGTGCCAGCCAATCGAACACTGAAGCTTTCTTT. The chain has TRBV28 and TRBJ1-1; no clear D. This CDR3 region has 11 residues. The V and J ends lost 8 bases and 1 base respectively, with 5 bases between them. CDR1 is MDHEN, CDR2 SYDVKM, per germline.

A few counts support this clonotype. The chain carries TRBV7-2 and TRBJ2-7, with TRBD1 matching 10 bases. Trimming removed 5 bases from V and 0 bases from J; junction bases left unmatched: 4. This CDR3 is built from 15 residues. Germline V gene lookup returns CDR1 SGHTA and CDR2 FQGNSA. The CDR3, as DNA: TGTGCCAGCAGCATCCGGGACAGGGGCTCCTACGAGCAGTACTTC. This sequence encodes CASSIRDRGSYEQYF.